A selection of T cell receptor beta chains follows, all from one sample in a study of blood T cells in healthy people across ages. TCRdb itself ran the 5' RACE reads through MiXCR, one entry per CDR3 protein. The sample has about 800,000 distinct CDR3 sequences, 20% to 25% seen once. These data were also reused for a study on T cells of mothers and their children.

The sequenced sample consisted of blood. These TCRs come from a boy aged 5-17 years in good health. CDR3s leave out the opening cysteine and the closing phenylalanine or tryptophan. Size is stated for part of the rows, as once, few or many counts, or as a class when the clone is expanded.

j_gene,v_gene,abundance,CDR3aa
TRBJ2-7,TRBV12-3/TRBV12-4,few,ASSPEGRPLSYEQY
TRBJ2-5,TRBV6-1,few,ASSPSMGRGVQETQY
TRBJ2-3,TRBV2,few,ASSVTKTDPTDTQY
NA,TRBV10-3,NA,AISESGGRSHYEQY
NA,TRBV20-1,few,SAVDRGEAQY
TRBJ1-2,TRBV25-1,few,ASSDPFRLDGYT
NA,TRBV2,few,ASRQSGAETQY
TRBJ2-3,TRBV7-9,NA,ASSFRDGRTDTQY
TRBJ1-6,TRBV2,NA,ASSDLRPPIH
TRBJ2-1,TRBV28,few,ASSFEDRGSLGSYNEQF
TRBJ2-3,TRBV2,few,ASRDLSSTDTQY